The present T cell receptor (beta chain) was sequenced within a study of monozygotic twins with inflammatory bowel disease. Whole blood served as the source of total RNA, and no T cell sorting took place. This CDR3 is 13 amino acids long. Germline loops: CDR1 SGHKS, CDR2 YYEKEE (reference sequence). About this clonotype: Its target is not known.

The study's findings and limits: By inverse Simpson index, TCRbeta diversity was lower in IBD patients than in healthy co-twins. IBD patients share fewer clonotypes with other people than healthy twins do, especially with disease activity.

With about 15 and 9 cycles respectively, two nested PCRs were carried out on TCRalpha and TCRbeta cDNA. After re-calling the 5' RACE reads, TCRdb lists one entry per CDR3 protein, DNA absent. The sample table sets out approximately 340,000 distinct CDR3 sequences. The sequenced sample was blood. The receptor was isolated from a human donor with ulcerative colitis or Crohn's disease, or a healthy co-twin of an affected twin (not recorded which). This rearrangement joins TRBV5-5 to TRBJ1-2; TCRdb names TRBD1, which stays unverified in the absence of DNA. The CDR3 here is CASSSGTVHGYTF.